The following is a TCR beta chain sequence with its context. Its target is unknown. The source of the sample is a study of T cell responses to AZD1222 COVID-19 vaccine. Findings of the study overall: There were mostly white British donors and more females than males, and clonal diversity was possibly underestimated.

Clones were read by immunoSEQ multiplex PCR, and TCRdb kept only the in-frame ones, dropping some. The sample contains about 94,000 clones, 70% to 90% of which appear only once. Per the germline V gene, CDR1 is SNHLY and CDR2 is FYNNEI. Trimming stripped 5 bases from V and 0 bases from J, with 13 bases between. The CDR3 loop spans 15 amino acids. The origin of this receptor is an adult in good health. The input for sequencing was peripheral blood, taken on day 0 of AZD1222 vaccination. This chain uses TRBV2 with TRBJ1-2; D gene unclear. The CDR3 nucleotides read TGTGCCAGCAGTCCTATATCAGGACCTAACTATGGCTACACCTTC. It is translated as CASSPISGPNYGYTF. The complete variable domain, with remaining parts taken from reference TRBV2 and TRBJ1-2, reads EPEVTQTPSHQVTQMGQEVILRCVPISNHLYFYWYRQILGQKVEFLVSFYNNEISEKSEIFDDQFSVERPDGSNFTLKIRSTKLEDSAMYFCASSPISGPNYGYTFGSGTRLTVV.